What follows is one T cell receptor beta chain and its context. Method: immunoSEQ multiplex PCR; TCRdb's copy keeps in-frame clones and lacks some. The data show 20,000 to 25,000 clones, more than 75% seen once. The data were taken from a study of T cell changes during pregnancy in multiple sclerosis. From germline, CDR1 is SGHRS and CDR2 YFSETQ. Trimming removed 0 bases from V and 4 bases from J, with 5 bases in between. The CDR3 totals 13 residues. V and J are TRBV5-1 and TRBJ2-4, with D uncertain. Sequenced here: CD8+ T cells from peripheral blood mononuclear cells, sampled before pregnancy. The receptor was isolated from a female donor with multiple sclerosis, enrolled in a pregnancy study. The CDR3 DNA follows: TGCGCCAGCAGCTTGGACGAGAAAAACATTCAGTACTTC. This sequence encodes CASSLDEKNIQYF.